This T cell receptor beta chain is drawn from a study of blood T cell repertoires in COVID-19. Looking at the study overall: Researchers got acute and convalescent COVID-19 samples from the United States, Italy and Spain. PBMCs, B-cell-depleted T cells, or T cells were the source of the cDNA or gDNA that made up the material.

Authors' analysis steps: Estimation of nucleated cell counts was performed using reference gene primer amplification. The repertoire was sequenced with immunoSEQ multiplex PCR; TCRdb's copy has only in-frame clones and lacks some. D and trimming come from the DNA, and the V and J calls and clone size come from that table. The sample lists 100,000 to 150,000 clones, roughly 80% occurring once. Germline CDR1 SGHAT, CDR2 FQNNGV. Trimming cost V 0 bases and J 6 bases, with 11 bases left between them. This CDR3 spans 15 amino acids. The sequence derives from a man between 60 and 75 years old with acute or convalescent COVID-19. The sequenced sample was peripheral blood. The rearrangement joins TRBV11-2 to TRBJ1-4, with D maybe TRBD1 (5 bases). DNA for the CDR3: TGTGCCAGCAGCTTAGATGCGGGGGGATATGAAAAACTGTTTTTT. It translates to CASSLDAGGYEKLFF.